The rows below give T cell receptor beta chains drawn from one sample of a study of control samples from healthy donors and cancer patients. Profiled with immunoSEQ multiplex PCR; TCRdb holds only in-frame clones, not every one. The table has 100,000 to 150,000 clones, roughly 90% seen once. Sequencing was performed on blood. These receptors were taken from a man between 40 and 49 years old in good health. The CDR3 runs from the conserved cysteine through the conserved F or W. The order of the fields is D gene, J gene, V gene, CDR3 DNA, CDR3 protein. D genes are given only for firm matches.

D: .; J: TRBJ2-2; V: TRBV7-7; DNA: TGTGCTAGCAGCCCGGACTTGATTAACACCGGGGAGCTGTTTTTT; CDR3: CASSPDLINTGELFF
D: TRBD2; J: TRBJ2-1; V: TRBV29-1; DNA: TGCAGCGCCCCTCTAGCGGGGGCCGGGAATGAGCAGTTCTTC; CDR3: CSAPLAGAGNEQFF
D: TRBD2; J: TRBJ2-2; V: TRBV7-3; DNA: TGTGCCAGCAGCCCGACTAGCGGGAACACCGGGGAGCTGTTTTTT; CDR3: CASSPTSGNTGELFF
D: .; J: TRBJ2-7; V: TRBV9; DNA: TGTGCCAGCAGCGTCGGGGGACGGCTAGGAGATTACGAGCAGTACTTC; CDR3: CASSVGGRLGDYEQYF
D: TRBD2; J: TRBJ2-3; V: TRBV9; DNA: TGTGCCAGCAGCGGAGCACTAGGGAGGGCAGATACGCAGTATTTT; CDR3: CASSGALGRADTQYF
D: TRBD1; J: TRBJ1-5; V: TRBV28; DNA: TGTGCCAGCAGTCCATCGACAGGGGGCAGCAATCAGCCCCAGCATTTT; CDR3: CASSPSTGGSNQPQHF
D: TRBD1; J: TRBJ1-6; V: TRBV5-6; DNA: TGTGCCAGCAGCGGGGGACAGGGCGACTATTCACCCCTCCACTTT; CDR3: CASSGGQGDYSPLHF
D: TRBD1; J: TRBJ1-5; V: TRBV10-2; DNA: TGCGCCAGCAGGGGACAGGGAGCTCAGCCCCAGCATTTT; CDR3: CASRGQGAQPQHF
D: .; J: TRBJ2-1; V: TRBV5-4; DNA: TGTGCCAGCAGCTTGGCCGGGGATATGAATGAGCAGTTCTTC; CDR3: CASSLAGDMNEQFF
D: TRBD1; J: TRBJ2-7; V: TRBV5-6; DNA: TGTGCCAGCAGCTTAACAGGGGAGCTATCCTACGAGCAGTACTTC; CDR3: CASSLTGELSYEQYF
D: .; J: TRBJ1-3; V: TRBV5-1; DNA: TGCGCCAGCAGCGACCCCCAAAGCTCTGGAAACACCATATATTTT; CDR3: CASSDPQSSGNTIYF
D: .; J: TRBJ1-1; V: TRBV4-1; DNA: TGCGCCAGCAGCCCCGCTTTTGATAACACTGAAGCTTTCTTT; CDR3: CASSPAFDNTEAFF
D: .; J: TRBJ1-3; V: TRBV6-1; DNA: TGTGCCAGCAGTGAAGTGCACGTGGGGCACGGCGGAAACACCATATATTTT; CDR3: CASSEVHVGHGGNTIYF
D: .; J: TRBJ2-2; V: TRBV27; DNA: TGTGCCAGCAGTTTATGGGCGGCCGGGGAGCTGTTTTTT; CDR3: CASSLWAAGELFF
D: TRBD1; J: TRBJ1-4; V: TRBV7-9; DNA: TGTGCCAGCAGCGGGCGGACAGGGGGCCCGGTTTTGGGAAAACTGTTTTTT; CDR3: CASSGRTGGPVLGKLFF
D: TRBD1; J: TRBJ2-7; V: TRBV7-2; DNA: TGTGCCAGCAGCTCCACCGGGACAGGGATCTACGAGCAGTACTTC; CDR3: CASSSTGTGIYEQYF
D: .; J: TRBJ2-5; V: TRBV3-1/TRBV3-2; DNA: TGTGCCAGCAGGCATCAGCCCGGTGCGGAGACCCAGTACTTC; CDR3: CASRHQPGAETQYF
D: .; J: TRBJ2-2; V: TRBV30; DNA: TGTGCCTGGAGGGAATTCACCGGGGAGCTGTTTTTT; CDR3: CAWREFTGELFF
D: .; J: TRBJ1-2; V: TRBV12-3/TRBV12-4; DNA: TGTGCCAGCAGTGGGTTCCACGGCGACGGCTACACCTTC; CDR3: CASSGFHGDGYTF
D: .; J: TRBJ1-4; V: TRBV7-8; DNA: TGTGCCAGCAGCTTGATAGCGATTAATGAAAAACTGTTTTTT; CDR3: CASSLIAINEKLFF
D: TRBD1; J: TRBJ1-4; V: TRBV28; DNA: TGTGCCAGCAGTGGGACAGGGACCAATGAAAAACTGTTTTTT; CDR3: CASSGTGTNEKLFF
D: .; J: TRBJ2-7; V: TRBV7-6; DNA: TGTGCCAGCAGCTTAGCCGGGGGCTACGAGCAGTACTTC; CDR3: CASSLAGGYEQYF
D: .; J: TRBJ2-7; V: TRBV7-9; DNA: TGTGCCAGCAGTAATCTCCTCTCCTACGAGCAGTACTTC; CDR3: CASSNLLSYEQYF
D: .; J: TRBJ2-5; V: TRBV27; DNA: TGTGCCAGCAGTCCTGACACTCACCAAGAGACCCAGTACTTC; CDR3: CASSPDTHQETQYF
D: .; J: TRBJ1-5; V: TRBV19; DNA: TGTGCCAGTAGTATAGAACACCAGATCTATAGCAATCAGCCCCAGCATTTT; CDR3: CASSIEHQIYSNQPQHF
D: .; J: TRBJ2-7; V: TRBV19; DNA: TGTGCCAGTAGTATGGGCCGGGACGGCGAGCAGTACTTC; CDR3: CASSMGRDGEQYF
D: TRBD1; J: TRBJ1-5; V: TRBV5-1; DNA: TGCGCCAGCAGCTTTGGGACAGGGGAACAGCCCCAGCATTTT; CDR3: CASSFGTGEQPQHF